This T cell receptor beta chain stems from a study of Graves' ophthalmopathy and Graves' hyperthyroidism. General study points: Blood samples also showed most expanded thyroid clonotypes exceeding 0.001 frequency.

The PBMC fraction was derived from around 9.4 ml of fresh peripheral blood. With respect to this clonotype: The antigen remains undetermined.

RNA served as the template for amplifying TCR beta CDR3 regions. The first-round RT-PCR employed HTBI primers together with the Qiagen OneStep RT-PCR kit. A multiplex PCR was then performed as the second round. Using its own MiXCR run on the multiplex PCR reads, TCRdb lists one record per CDR3 protein. Of under 250,000 distinct CDR3 sequences in the sample, around a fifth were seen once. Per germline, CDR1 SGHRS and CDR2 YFSETQ. Trimming took 2 bases from V and 0 from J, leaving 12 bases between them. The CDR3 is 17 amino acids. V usage is TRBV5-1 and J usage is TRBJ2-6; D gene uncertain. The sample was peripheral blood. The TCR originated in a woman in her 50s with Graves' ophthalmopathy. The chain's CDR3 is CASSLRTASSGANVLTF. In DNA form, the CDR3 reads TGCGCCAGCAGCTTAAGGACCGCAAGCTCTGGGGCCAACGTCCTGACTTTC.